This T cell receptor beta chain stems from a study of cytomegalovirus exposure and HLA in healthy donors. The V end lost 4 bases, the J end lost 2 bases, and 15 bases lay between the germline ends. The CDR3 runs to 15 residues. CDR1 is SGHNT, CDR2 YYREEE, per germline (reference sequence). On this clone itself: The antigen is undetermined.

General study findings and limits: Apart from CMV serostatus, no immune exposure information was available. Later analysis indicated greater clonal expansion among HLA-associated TCR beta chains than among equally common other chains. Trimming of TCR beta V- and J-genes showed a link, identified in a later analysis, to a missense DCLRE1C variant.

Primers included in the PCR were 60 Vbeta and 13 Jbeta primers. Assay: immunoSEQ multiplex PCR; the TCRdb copy retains only in-frame clones and omits some. This sample has 76,000 or so clones, with over 65% found just once. The TCR originated in a woman aged 40 to 50 in good health and CMV-seropositive. What was sequenced was PBMCs. The genes are TRBV5-4 and TRBJ1-1; D is perhaps TRBD1 (5 bases). In DNA form, the CDR3 reads TGTGCCAGCAGCGGAGGGAGGGGACTAAACACTGAAGCTTTCTTT. It yields the protein CASSGGRGLNTEAFF.